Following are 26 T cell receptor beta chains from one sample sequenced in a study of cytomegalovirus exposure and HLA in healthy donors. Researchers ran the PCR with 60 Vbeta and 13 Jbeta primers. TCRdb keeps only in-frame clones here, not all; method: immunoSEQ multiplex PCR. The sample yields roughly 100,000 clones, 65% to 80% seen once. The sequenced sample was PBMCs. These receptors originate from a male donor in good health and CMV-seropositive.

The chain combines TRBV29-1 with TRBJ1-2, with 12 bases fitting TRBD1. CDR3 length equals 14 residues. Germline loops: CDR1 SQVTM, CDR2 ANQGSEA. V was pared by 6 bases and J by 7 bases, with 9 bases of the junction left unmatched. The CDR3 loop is CSVGGGQGAAGYTF. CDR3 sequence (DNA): TGCAGCGTGGGTGGGGGACAGGGGGCCGCTGGCTACACCTTC.

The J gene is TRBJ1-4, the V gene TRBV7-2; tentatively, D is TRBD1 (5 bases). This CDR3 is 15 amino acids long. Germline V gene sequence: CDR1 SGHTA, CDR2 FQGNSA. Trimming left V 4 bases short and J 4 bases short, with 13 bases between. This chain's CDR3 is CASSSRTGYNEKLFF. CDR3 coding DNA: TGTGCCAGCAGCTCTAGAACAGGTTATAATGAAAAACTGTTTTTT.

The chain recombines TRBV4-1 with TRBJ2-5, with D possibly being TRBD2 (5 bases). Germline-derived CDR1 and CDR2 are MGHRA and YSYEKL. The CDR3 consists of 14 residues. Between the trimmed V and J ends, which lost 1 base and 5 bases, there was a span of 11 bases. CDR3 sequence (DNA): TGCGCCAGCAGCCAAGGACCGAGGGATGAGACCCAGTACTTC. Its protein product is CASSQGPRDETQYF.

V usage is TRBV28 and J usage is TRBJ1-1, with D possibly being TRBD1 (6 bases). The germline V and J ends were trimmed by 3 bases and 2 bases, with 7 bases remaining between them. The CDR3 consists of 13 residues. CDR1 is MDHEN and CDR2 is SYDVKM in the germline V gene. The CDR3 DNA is TGTGCCAGCAGTTTGGACAGTAACACTGAAGCTTTCTTT. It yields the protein CASSLDSNTEAFF.

CDR3 region: CASSIVPWSSYEQYF. CDR3 sequence (DNA): TGTGCCAGTAGTATAGTCCCATGGAGCTCCTACGAGCAGTACTTC. The rearrangement links TRBV19 to TRBJ2-7; D uncertain. CDR3 length equals 15 residues. V was cut by 1 base and J by 0 bases, with 10 bases left in between. The germline CDR1 and CDR2 sequences are LNHDA and SQIVND (reference sequence).

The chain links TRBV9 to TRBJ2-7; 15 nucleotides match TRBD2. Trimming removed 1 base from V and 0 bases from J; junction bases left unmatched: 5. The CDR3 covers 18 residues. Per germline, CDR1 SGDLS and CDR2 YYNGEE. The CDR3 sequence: CASSVRTSGGDSSYEQYF. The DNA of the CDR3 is TGTGCCAGCAGCGTAAGGACTAGCGGGGGGGATAGCTCCTACGAGCAGTACTTC. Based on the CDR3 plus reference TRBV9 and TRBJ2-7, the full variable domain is DSGVTQTPKHLITATGQRVTLRCSPRSGDLSVYWYQQSLDQGLQFLIQYYNGEERAKGNILERFSAQQFPDLHSELNLSSLELGDSALYFCASSVRTSGGDSSYEQYFGPGTRLTVT.

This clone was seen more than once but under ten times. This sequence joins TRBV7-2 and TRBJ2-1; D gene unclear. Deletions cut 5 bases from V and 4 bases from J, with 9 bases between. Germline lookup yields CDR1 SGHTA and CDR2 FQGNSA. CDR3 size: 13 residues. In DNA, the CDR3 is TGTGCCAGCAGCCCTGCGAGGTACAATGAGCAGTTCTTC. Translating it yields CASSPARYNEQFF.

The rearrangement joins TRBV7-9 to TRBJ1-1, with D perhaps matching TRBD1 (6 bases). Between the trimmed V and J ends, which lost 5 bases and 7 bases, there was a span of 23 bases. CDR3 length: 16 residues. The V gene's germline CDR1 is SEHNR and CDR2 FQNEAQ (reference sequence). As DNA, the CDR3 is TGTGCCAGCAGCGCTCCGAAAACAGGGTCCTCGGGTGAAGCTTTCTTT. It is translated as CASSAPKTGSSGEAFF.

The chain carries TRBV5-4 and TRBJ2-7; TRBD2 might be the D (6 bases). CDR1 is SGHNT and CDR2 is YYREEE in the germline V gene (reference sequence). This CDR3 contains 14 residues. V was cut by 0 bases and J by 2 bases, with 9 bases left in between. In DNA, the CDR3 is TGTGCCAGCAGCTTGGGGACTACCACCTACGAGCAGTACTTC. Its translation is CASSLGTTTYEQYF.

CDR3 protein: CASSKTGNSNQPQHF. CDR3 DNA sequence: TGTGCCAGCAGCAAGACAGGGAATAGCAATCAGCCCCAGCATTTT. The J gene is TRBJ1-5, the V gene TRBV27, with 7 bases aligning to TRBD1. Trimming took 6 bases from V and 0 from J; bases not matched to a gene: 5. Germline V gene data show CDR1 as MNHEY and CDR2 as SMNVEV (reference sequence). The CDR3 contains 15 residues.

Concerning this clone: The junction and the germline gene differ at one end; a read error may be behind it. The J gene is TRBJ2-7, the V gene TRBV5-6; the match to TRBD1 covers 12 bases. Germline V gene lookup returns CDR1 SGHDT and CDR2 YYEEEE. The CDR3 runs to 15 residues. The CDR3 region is CASSLGTGGEYEQYF. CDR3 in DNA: TGTGCCAGCAGTTTGGGGACAGGGGGCGAGTACGAGCAGTACTTC. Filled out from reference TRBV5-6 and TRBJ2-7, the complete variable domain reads DAGVTQSPTHLIKTRGQQVTLRCSPKSGHDTVSWYQQALGQGPQFIFQYYEEEERQRGNFPDRFSGHQFPNYSSELNVNALLLGDSALYLCASSLGTGGEYEQYFGPGTRLTVT.

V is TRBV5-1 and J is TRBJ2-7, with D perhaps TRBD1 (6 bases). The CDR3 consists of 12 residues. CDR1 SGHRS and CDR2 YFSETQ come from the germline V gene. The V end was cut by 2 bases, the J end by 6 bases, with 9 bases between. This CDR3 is CASSFTGTEQYF. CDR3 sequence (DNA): TGCGCCAGCAGCTTTACAGGGACCGAGCAGTACTTC.

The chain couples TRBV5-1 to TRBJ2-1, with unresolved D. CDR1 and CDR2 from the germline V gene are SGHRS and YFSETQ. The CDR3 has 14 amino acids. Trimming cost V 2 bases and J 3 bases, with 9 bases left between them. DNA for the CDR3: TGCGCCAGCAGCTTTTCCCTATACTACAATGAGCAGTTCTTC. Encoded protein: CASSFSLYYNEQFF.

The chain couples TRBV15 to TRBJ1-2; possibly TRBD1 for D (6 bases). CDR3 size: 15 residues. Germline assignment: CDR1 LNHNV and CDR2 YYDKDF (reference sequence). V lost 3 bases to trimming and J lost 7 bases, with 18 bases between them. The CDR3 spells CATSRDLGGAAGYTF. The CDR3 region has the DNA TGTGCCACCAGCAGGGACCTAGGGGGGGCAGCTGGCTACACCTTC.

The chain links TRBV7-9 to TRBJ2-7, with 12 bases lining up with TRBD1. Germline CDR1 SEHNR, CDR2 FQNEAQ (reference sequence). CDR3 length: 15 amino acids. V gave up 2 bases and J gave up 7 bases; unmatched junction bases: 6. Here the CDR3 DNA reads TGTGCCAGCAGCTTATCTGGGACAGGGGGCTGGGAGCAGTACTTC. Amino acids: CASSLSGTGGWEQYF.

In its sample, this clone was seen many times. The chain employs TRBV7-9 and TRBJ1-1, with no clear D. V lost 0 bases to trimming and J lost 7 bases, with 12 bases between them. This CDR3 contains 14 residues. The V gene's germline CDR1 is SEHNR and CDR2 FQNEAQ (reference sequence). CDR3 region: CASSLASLGGEAFF. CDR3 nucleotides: TGTGCCAGCAGCTTAGCGTCTTTGGGAGGTGAAGCTTTCTTT.

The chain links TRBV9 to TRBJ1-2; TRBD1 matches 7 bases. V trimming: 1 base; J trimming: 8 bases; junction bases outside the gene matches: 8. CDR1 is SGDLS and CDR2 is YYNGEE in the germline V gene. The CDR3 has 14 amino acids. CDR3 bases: TGTGCCAGCAGCGTACCCGTCCCAGGGGGAGGCTACACCTTC. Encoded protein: CASSVPVPGGGYTF.

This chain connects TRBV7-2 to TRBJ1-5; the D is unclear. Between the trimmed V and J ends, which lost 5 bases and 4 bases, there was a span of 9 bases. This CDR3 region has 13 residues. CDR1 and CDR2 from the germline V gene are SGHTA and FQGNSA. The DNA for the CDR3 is TGTGCCAGCAGCCCGAGGGTAAATCAGCCCCAGCATTTT. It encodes CASSPRVNQPQHF.

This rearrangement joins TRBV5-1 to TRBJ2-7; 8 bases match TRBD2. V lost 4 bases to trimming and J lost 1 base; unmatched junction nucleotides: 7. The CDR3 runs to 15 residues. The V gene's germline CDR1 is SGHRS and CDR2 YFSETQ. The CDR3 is CASSLAGTRSYEQYF. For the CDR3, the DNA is TGCGCCAGCAGCCTTGCTGGGACTAGGTCCTACGAGCAGTACTTC.

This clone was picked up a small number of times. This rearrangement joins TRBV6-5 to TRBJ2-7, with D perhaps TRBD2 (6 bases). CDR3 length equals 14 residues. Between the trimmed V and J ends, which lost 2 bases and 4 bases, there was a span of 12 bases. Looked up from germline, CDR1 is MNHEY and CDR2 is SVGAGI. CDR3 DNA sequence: TGTGCCAGCAGTTACGGGGACTCGAAGTACGAGCAGTACTTC. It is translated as CASSYGDSKYEQYF.

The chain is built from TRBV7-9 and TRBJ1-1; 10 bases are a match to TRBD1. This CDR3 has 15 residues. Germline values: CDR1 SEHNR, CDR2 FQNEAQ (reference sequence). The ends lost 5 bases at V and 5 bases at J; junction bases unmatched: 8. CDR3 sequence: CASSAPGQGWTEAFF. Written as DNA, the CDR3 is TGTGCCAGCAGCGCGCCGGGACAGGGGTGGACTGAAGCTTTCTTT. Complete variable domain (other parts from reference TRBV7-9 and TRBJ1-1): DTGVSQNPRHKITKRGQNVTFRCDPISEHNRLYWYRQTLGQGPEFLTYFQNEAQLEKSRLLSDRFSAERPKGSFSTLEIQRTEQGDSAMYLCASSAPGQGWTEAFFGQGTRLTVV.

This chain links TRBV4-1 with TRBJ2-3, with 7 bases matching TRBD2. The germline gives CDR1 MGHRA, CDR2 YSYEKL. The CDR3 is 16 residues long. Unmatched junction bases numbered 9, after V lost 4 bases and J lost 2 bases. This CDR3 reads CASSRLLATITDTQYF. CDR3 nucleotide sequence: TGCGCCAGCAGCCGCCTACTAGCGACAATCACAGATACGCAGTATTTT.

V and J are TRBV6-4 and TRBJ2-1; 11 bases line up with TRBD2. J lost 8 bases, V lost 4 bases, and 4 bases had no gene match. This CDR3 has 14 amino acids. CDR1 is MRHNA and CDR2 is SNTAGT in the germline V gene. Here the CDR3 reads CASSASGGRDEQFF. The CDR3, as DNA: TGTGCCAGCAGTGCTAGCGGGGGGAGAGATGAGCAGTTCTTC.

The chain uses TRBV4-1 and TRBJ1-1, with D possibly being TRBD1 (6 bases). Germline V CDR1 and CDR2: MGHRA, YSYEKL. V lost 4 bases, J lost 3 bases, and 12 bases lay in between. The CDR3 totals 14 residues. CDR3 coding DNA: TGCGCCAGCAGCCCCATGGCAGGGGACACTGAAGCTTTCTTT. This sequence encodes CASSPMAGDTEAFF.

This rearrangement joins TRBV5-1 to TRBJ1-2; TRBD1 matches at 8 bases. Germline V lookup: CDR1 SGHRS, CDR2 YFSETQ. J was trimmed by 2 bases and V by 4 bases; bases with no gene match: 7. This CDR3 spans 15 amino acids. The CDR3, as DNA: TGCGCCAGCAGCACCGGACAGGGAGGGAACTATGGCTACACCTTC. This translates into CASSTGQGGNYGYTF.

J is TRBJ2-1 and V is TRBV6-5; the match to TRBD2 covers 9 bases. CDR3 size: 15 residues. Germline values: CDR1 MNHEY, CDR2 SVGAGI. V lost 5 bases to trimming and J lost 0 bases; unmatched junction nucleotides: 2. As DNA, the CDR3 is TGTGCCAGCAGTAGCGGGGGGAGCTCCTACAATGAGCAGTTCTTC. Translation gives CASSSGGSSYNEQFF.